Sequencing of this T cell receptor beta chain was carried out in a study of blood T cell repertoires in COVID-19. Across the whole study: Samples taken during acute and convalescent COVID-19 were collected in the United States, Italy and Spain.

Using immunoSEQ multiplex PCR, the repertoire was profiled, and TCRdb retains in-frame clones only, with some absent. The table lists approximately 220,000 clones, around nine tenths of them singletons, with approximately 6.2% in the top ten. Looked up from germline, CDR1 is SQVTM and CDR2 is ANQGSEA. V trimming: 3 bases; J trimming: 7 bases; junction bases outside the gene matches: 0. This CDR3 region has 11 residues. The V and J genes are TRBV29-1 and TRBJ2-1; 7 positions match TRBD1. Sequencing was done on a sample of peripheral blood. This TCR came from a man aged 60 to 69 who had recovered from COVID-19. The CDR3: CSVDRGNEQFF. CDR3 DNA: TGCAGCGTTGACAGGGGGAATGAGCAGTTCTTC.